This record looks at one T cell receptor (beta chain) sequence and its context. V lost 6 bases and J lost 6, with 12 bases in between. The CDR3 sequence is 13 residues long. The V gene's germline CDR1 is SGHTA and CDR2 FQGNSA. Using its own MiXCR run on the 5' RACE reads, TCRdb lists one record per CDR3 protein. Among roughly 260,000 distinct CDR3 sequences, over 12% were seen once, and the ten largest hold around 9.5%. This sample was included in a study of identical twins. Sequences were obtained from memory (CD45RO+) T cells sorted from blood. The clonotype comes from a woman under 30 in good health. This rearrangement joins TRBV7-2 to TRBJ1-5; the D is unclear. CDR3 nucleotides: TGTGCCAGCAGTTCCTTGTTGGGTCAGCCCCAGCATTTT. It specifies CASSSLLGQPQHF.